This TCR beta chain was sequenced during a study of blood T cell repertoires in COVID-19. Cohort allocation depended upon clinical history that participants reported. Repertoires were generated with immunoSEQ multiplex PCR, while TCRdb's copy carries only in-frame clones and drops some. The data show a few hundred thousand clones, more than 75% seen once. Germline CDR1 reads MNHEY; CDR2 reads SVGAGI. The CDR3 consists of 14 residues. V gave up 5 bases and J gave up 3 bases; unmatched junction bases: 6. This chain joins TRBV6-5 and TRBJ2-7; 8 positions agree with TRBD1. This TCR derives from a woman aged 25-40 years who had recovered from COVID-19. Sequencing used PBMCs or T cells enriched from blood (not recorded which). This chain's CDR3 is CASSPDRGYYEQYF. The CDR3 bases are TGTGCCAGCAGTCCAGACAGGGGTTACTACGAGCAGTACTTC.